These T cell receptor beta chains were read from a single sample in a study of blood T cell repertoires in COVID-19. Only in-frame clones appear in the TCRdb table, and some are missing; sequencing was by immunoSEQ multiplex PCR. This repertoire shows some 180,000 clones, approximately 80% found once; its top ten account for 8% to 13%. Sequenced input: peripheral blood. All receptors come from a woman aged 40 to 50 with COVID-19, enrolled during active disease. Both conserved end residues are part of each CDR3. Not all rows give a size; the values are once, few, many and, for expanded clones, a class.

>TRBV14|few|TRBJ2-2
CASRLVPRRENTGELFF
>TRBV7-8|NA|TRBJ1-4
CASSLVRATNEKLFF
>TRBV7-6|NA|TRBJ2-3
CASSLTGGGTQYF
>TRBV19|NA|TRBJ1-1
CASTHGGSTEAFF
>TRBV30|NA|TRBJ1-2
CAWTTDKAYGYTF
>TRBV30|NA|TRBJ2-5
CAWSVPHDRQETQYF
>TRBV5-1|NA|TRBJ1-2
CASSSPSQGIYGYTF
>TRBV29-1|NA|TRBJ1-4
CSVDLGTGGEKLFF
>TRBV27|NA|TRBJ1-5
CASSFGTGGNQPQHF
>TRBV3-1/TRBV3-2|NA|TRBJ1-1
CASSRETGPNTEAFF
>TRBV10-2|NA|TRBJ2-5
CASSESLVPGETQYF
>TRBV5-6|once|TRBJ1-1
CASSLADRGTEAFF
>TRBV7-9|NA|TRBJ2-3
CASAGLNTDTQYF
>TRBV5-4|NA|TRBJ2-2
CASSFRANTGELFF
>TRBV9|NA|TRBJ2-3
CASSPDGGSTDTQYF
>TRBV15|NA|TRBJ2-1
CATSRDGRDLRLQFF
>TRBV7-2|NA|TRBJ2-6
CASSRYSGANVLTF
>TRBV19|NA|TRBJ1-5
CASSIRQTNQPQHF
>TRBV28|once|TRBJ1-2
CASSVDSYGYTF
>TRBV12-5|NA|TRBJ1-5
CASASGPNQPQHF
>TRBV30|NA|TRBJ2-1
CAWSGLAGGGYNEQFF
>TRBV7-9|NA|TRBJ2-2
CASSPGWRQGDGELFF
>TRBV7-6|NA|TRBJ1-1
CASSPTGQLNTEAFF
>TRBV11-2|NA|TRBJ2-1
CASSLVRGLEQFF
>TRBV18|NA|TRBJ2-1
CASSRTSGPYNEQFF
>TRBV25-1|once|TRBJ2-2
CASSASANTGELFF
>TRBV7-8|NA|TRBJ1-1
CASSLVQGNTEAFF
>TRBV9|NA|TRBJ2-1
CASSVSDVNTGLPLYNEQFF
>TRBV9|NA|TRBJ1-3
CASSPDSYSGNTIYF
>TRBV7-2|NA|TRBJ1-1
CASSLVGGNTEAFF
>TRBV28|NA|TRBJ2-5
CASSGQPQETQYF
>TRBV11-2|NA|TRBJ2-1
CASSWDGTSKREQFF
>TRBV7-2|NA|TRBJ1-1
CASSLVQETEAFF
>TRBV18|NA|TRBJ1-5
CASSPSGNNQPQHF
>TRBV2|NA|TRBJ2-2
CASSESVAVYTGELFF
>TRBV3-1/TRBV3-2|NA|TRBJ1-2
CASSDTGTGYTF
>TRBV7-2|NA|TRBJ2-1
CASSFDVGLAGQFF
>TRBV9|NA|TRBJ2-5
CASSVDSLETQYF
>TRBV30|few|TRBJ2-5
CAWGTGGWKTQYF
>TRBV1|NA|TRBJ2-5
CTSSQRTSGGAWETQYF
>TRBV9|NA|TRBJ2-5
CASSGGLEETQYF
>TRBV5-1|once|TRBJ2-7
CASSLELAATTYEQYF
>TRBV3-1/TRBV3-2|once|TRBJ2-5
CASRTGGGETQYF
>TRBV19|NA|TRBJ2-1
CASSTGYNEQFF
>TRBV28|NA|TRBJ1-4
CASSSGQHLGTNEKLFF
>TRBV11-2|NA|TRBJ1-3
CASSLGIGGQGNTIYF
>TRBV5-6|NA|TRBJ1-5
CASSFRTGNQPQHF
>TRBV4-1|NA|TRBJ2-6
CASSQEWRSSGANVLTF
>TRBV7-6|NA|TRBJ2-1
CASSLVVAGDYNEQFF
>TRBV19|NA|TRBJ2-1
CASSIRGEGYNEQFF
>TRBV28|NA|TRBJ1-4
CASSSPASGSNEKLFF
>TRBV2|NA|TRBJ2-2
CASSEASTGHTGELFF
>TRBV6-4|NA|TRBJ2-2
CASSVGSGTGELFF